The clone carrying this T cell receptor (beta chain) appeared many times. The antigen is undetermined. TCR beta VDJ and CDR3 profiles were obtained from a genomic DNA template. TCRdb analysed the reads with MiXCR anew, one entry per CDR3 protein. The profile shows approximately 180,000 distinct CDR3 sequences, roughly 63% of them singletons. This sample was taken from a study of CD8+CD57+ T cells in acquired aplastic anemia. Study-wide points: Around 27 sequences, all CD8+ CDR3, were shared between patients and controls.

Patients sequenced had flow cytometry evidence of CD8+CD57+ cell expansion. Each of the patients presented with severe acquired aplastic anemia. Blood came from patients not yet given any therapy. This receptor was identified in a human donor with aplastic anemia. The sequencing sample was made of sorted CD4+, CD8+, or CD8+CD57+ T cells (not recorded which) from PBMCs.

The CDR3 sequence is CASSLRLYSYNEQFF. The CDR3 coding sequence is TGTGCCAGCAGCTTAAGGCTTTACTCCTACAATGAGCAGTTCTTC. The J gene is TRBJ2-1, the V gene TRBV7-2; D remains unclear. Germline-derived CDR1 and CDR2 are SGHTA and FQGNSA. The CDR3 spans 15 residues. V was pared by 2 bases and J by 0 bases, with 8 bases between.